Each of the 16 T cell receptor beta chains below was sequenced from the same sample in a study of T cells in Graves' hyperthyroidism and ophthalmopathy. Amplified TCR beta CDR3 regions derived from RNA transcripts. A first-round RT-PCR of the TCR CDR3 used the HTBI primer set. TCRdb re-called the multiplex PCR reads through MiXCR, storing one row per CDR3 protein. This sample has about 690,000 distinct CDR3 sequences, with 15% to 20% found just once. Sequenced material: blood. Receptor source: a man aged 50 to 59 with Graves' hyperthyroidism.

This clonotype was picked up a small number of times. The gene calls are TRBV7-3 and TRBJ2-1; TRBD1 agrees at 9 bases. CDR3 length: 16 amino acids. The V and J ends lost 4 bases and 9 bases, in that order; junction bases with no gene match: 13. Germline lookup yields CDR1 SGHTA and CDR2 FQGTGA. CDR3 protein: CASSSKGDRVVTEQFF. The CDR3 nucleotides read TGTGCCAGCAGCTCAAAAGGGGACAGGGTGGTTACTGAGCAGTTCTTC.

The chain has TRBV27 and TRBJ1-2; D might be TRBD1 (6 bases). The length of the CDR3 is 14 residues. The germline gives CDR1 MNHEY, CDR2 SMNVEV (reference sequence). V dropped 6 bases and J dropped 4 bases, with 15 bases sitting between them. The CDR3 protein is CASRQDRLGYGYTF. The DNA for the CDR3 is TGTGCCAGCAGACAAGACAGGTTGGGCTATGGCTACACCTTC.

The table lists this clonotype with many counts. The gene calls are TRBV11-2 and TRBJ2-1; D is undetermined. V was trimmed by 5 bases and J by 10 bases, leaving 12 bases between them. This CDR3 region has 12 residues. Looked up from germline, CDR1 is SGHAT and CDR2 is FQNNGV. DNA of the CDR3: TGTGCCAGCAGCCCCCCCTCAGGAGAGCAGTTCTTC. Its translation: CASSPPSGEQFF.

This sequence joins TRBV27 and TRBJ2-1; D call uncertain. Germline V gene data show CDR1 as MNHEY and CDR2 as SMNVEV (reference sequence). The V gene lost 2 bases and the J gene lost 2 bases, with 7 bases spanning the gap. The CDR3 is 14 residues long. The CDR3 bases are TGTGCCAGCAGTTTAACGGTAGCCTACAATGAGCAGTTCTTC. This codes for CASSLTVAYNEQFF.

The sample holds a few counts of this clonotype. CDR3 coding DNA: TGTGCCAGCAGGACCGGGACTGGCTACGAGCAGTACTTC. This translates into CASRTGTGYEQYF. The V and J genes are TRBV6-1 and TRBJ2-7, with D perhaps TRBD2 (6 bases). The germline gives CDR1 MNHNS, CDR2 SASEGT. V lost 6 bases and J lost 3, with 12 bases in between. The CDR3 length is 13 residues.

The V call is TRBV12-3 or TRBV12-4, the J call TRBJ2-2; perhaps TRBD2 as D (6 bases). The CDR3 length is 15 residues. Trimming left V 7 bases short and J 6 bases short, with 18 bases between. The CDR3 DNA sequence: TGTGCCAGCACCAATTCCAGGAGGGGCCCCGGGGAGCTGTTTTTT. Its protein is CASTNSRRGPGELFF.

This clonotype appeared many times. The V gene is TRBV30, the J gene TRBJ2-7; D tentatively fits TRBD1 or TRBD2 (5 bases each). CDR3 size: 15 residues. Per germline, CDR1 GTSNPN and CDR2 SVGIG (reference sequence). With 0 bases removed from V and 5 bases from J, the gap between germline ends came to 17 bases. The CDR3 DNA sequence: TGTGCCTGGAGTGTAATGGGGACGTATGGCCACGAGCAGTACTTC. This gives the protein CAWSVMGTYGHEQYF.

The chain joins TRBV7-3 to TRBJ1-5; no definite D call. There are 12 residues in the CDR3. Between the trimmed V and J ends, which lost 2 bases and 15 bases, there was a span of 14 bases. Germline assignment: CDR1 SGHTA and CDR2 FQGTGA. CDR3 loop: CASSLLTFKGHF. The CDR3 DNA follows: TGTGCCAGCAGCTTACTTACTTTTAAGGGGCATTTT.

In DNA form, the CDR3 reads TGTGCCAGCAGCCTCGCCGAGAGGGATGAGCAGTTCTTC. This encodes CASSLAERDEQFF. J is TRBJ2-1 and V is TRBV7-9; tentatively, D is TRBD2 (5 bases). This CDR3 has 13 residues. Germline loops: CDR1 SEHNR, CDR2 FQNEAQ (reference sequence). V was shortened by 5 bases and J by 8 bases, with 13 bases between the two germline ends.

The chain employs TRBV27 and TRBJ2-7; 7 bases fit TRBD2. Germline CDR1 is MNHEY and CDR2 is SMNVEV (reference sequence). This CDR3 has 14 residues. V shed 3 bases and J 3 bases; nucleotides not matched to a gene: 5. CDR3 in amino acids: CASSFRLARYEQYF. The CDR3 DNA sequence: TGTGCCAGCAGTTTCAGACTAGCTCGCTACGAGCAGTACTTC.

In its sample, this clonotype was seen many times. CDR3 nucleotides: TGTGCCAGCAGCTTAGTAACAGGGAGAGATCAGCCCCAGCATTTT. Residues: CASSLVTGRDQPQHF. The chain is built from TRBV7-2 and TRBJ1-5; perhaps TRBD1 as D (6 bases). Trimming removed 1 base at V and 5 bases at J, with 12 bases between. The CDR3 loop spans 15 amino acids. CDR1 is SGHTA, CDR2 FQGNSA, per germline.

In its sample, this clonotype was seen many times. The chain recombines TRBV9 with TRBJ2-1; TRBD2 aligns across 10 bases. Germline V lookup: CDR1 SGDLS, CDR2 YYNGEE. V was pared by 0 bases and J by 3 bases, with 3 bases of the junction left unmatched. The CDR3 runs 16 residues. The CDR3 region has the DNA TGTGCCAGCAGCGTAGTGGCTAGCGGGAGCTACAATGAGCAGTTCTTC. Protein product: CASSVVASGSYNEQFF.

This clonotype was counted at least ten times. This chain links TRBV6-5 with TRBJ2-2; D might be TRBD1 (6 bases). The V end was cut by 2 bases, the J end by 5 bases, with 12 bases between. Germline V lookup: CDR1 MNHEY, CDR2 SVGAGI. The CDR3 extends over 15 amino acids. The CDR3 bases are TGTGCCAGCAGTTACATCAGGGGATATACCGGGGAGCTGTTTTTT. Its protein is CASSYIRGYTGELFF.

Concerning this clonotype: Germline and junction disagree at one end, which may indicate a read error. The J gene is TRBJ1-1, the V gene TRBV7-9; no firm D call. CDR1 and CDR2 from the germline V gene are SEHNR and FQNEAQ (reference sequence). The CDR3 has 13 residues. The DNA of the CDR3 is TGCGCCAGCAGCCAAGACTGGGGCACTGAAGCTTTCTTT. It is translated as CASSQDWGTEAFF.

The V and J genes are TRBV12-3 or TRBV12-4 and TRBJ2-1, with TRBD1 matching 7 bases. Losses at the gene ends were 3 bases for V and 10 bases for J; bases not matched to a gene: 12. This CDR3 spans 15 amino acids. The CDR3 loop is CASSFGETGKGEQFF. The DNA for the CDR3 is TGTGCCAGCAGTTTTGGGGAGACAGGGAAGGGGGAGCAGTTCTTC.

Many counts were recorded for this clonotype. The V gene is TRBV2, the J gene TRBJ2-3, with D possibly being TRBD1 (6 bases). The germline CDR1 and CDR2 sequences are SNHLY and FYNNEI. The CDR3 contains 12 residues. V lost 6 bases, J lost 10 bases, and 14 bases lay in between. The CDR3 here is CASRADRLAQYF. Here the CDR3 DNA reads TGTGCCAGCAGAGCCGACAGGTTGGCGCAGTATTTT.